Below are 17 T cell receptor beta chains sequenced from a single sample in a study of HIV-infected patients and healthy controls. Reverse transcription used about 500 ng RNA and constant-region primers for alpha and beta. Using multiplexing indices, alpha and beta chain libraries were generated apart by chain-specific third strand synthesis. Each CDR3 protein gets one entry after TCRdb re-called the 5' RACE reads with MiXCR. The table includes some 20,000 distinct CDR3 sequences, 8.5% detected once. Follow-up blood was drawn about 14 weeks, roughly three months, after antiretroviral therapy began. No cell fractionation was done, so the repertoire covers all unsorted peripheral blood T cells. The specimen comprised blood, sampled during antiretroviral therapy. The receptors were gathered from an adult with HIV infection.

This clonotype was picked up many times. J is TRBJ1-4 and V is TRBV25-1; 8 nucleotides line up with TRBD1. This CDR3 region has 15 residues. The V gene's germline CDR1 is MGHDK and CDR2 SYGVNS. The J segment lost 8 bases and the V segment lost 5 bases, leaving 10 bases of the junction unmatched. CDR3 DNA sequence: TGTGCCAGCAGTCGTCTGACAGGGGATGTGGAAAAACTGTTTTTT. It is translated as CASSRLTGDVEKLFF.

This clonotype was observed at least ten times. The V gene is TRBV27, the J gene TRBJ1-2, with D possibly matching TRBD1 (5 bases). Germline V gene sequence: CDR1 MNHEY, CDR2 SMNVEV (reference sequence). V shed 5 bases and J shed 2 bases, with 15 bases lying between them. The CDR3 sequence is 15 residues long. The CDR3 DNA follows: TGTGCCAGCAGTGGGGGGACGCAGGGCAACTATGGCTACACCTTC. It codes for CASSGGTQGNYGYTF.

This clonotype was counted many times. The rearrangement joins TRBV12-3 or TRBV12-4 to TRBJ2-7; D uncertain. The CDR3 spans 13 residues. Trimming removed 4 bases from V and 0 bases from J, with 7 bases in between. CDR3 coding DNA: TGTGCCAGCAGTTCCCCAACCTCCTACGAGCAGTACTTC. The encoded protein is CASSSPTSYEQYF.

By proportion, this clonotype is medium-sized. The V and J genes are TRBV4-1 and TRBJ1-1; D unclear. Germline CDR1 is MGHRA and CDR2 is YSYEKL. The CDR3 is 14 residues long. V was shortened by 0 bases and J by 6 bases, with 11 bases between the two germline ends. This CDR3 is CASSQDSAEAEAFF. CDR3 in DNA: TGCGCCAGCAGCCAAGATTCGGCAGAGGCTGAAGCTTTCTTT.

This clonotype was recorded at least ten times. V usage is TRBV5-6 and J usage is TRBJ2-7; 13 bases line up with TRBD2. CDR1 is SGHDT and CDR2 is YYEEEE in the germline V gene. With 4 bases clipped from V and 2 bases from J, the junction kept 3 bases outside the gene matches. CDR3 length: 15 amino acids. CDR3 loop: CASSPGLAGTYEQYF. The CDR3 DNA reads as TGTGCCAGCAGCCCGGGACTAGCGGGAACCTACGAGCAGTACTTC.

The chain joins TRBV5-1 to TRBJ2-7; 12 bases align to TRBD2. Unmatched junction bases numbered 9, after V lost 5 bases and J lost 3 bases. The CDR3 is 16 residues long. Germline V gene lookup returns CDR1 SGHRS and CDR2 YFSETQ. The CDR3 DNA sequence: TGCGCCAGCAGAAATCCGGGACTAGCGGGTGGCTACGAGCAGTACTTC. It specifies CASRNPGLAGGYEQYF.

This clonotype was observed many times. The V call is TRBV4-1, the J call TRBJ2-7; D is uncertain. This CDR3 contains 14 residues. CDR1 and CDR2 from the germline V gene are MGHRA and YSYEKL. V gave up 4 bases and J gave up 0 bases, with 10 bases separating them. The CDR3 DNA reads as TGCGCCAGCAGCCCGGTGGGCAGCTCCTACGAGCAGTACTTC. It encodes CASSPVGSSYEQYF.

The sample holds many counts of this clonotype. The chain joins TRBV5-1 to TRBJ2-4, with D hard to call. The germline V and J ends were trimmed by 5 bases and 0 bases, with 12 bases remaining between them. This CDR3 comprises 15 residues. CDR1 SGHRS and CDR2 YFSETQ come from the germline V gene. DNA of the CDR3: TGCGCCAGCAGGGATGGCGGTCTAGCCAAAAACATTCAGTACTTC. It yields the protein CASRDGGLAKNIQYF. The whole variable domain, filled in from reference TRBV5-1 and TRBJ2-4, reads KAGVTQTPRYLIKTRGQQVTLSCSPISGHRSVSWYQQTPGQGLQFLFEYFSETQRNKGNFPGRFSGRQFSNSRSEMNVSTLELGDSALYLCASRDGGLAKNIQYFGAGTRLSVL.

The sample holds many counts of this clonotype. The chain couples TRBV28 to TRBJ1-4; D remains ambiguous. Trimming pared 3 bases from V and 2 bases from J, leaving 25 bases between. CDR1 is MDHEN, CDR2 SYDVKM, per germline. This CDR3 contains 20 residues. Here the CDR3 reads CASSFLGQVNLVVTNEKLFF. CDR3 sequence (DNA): TGTGCCAGCAGTTTTCTCGGGCAGGTTAATTTGGTCGTTACTAATGAAAAACTGTTTTTT.

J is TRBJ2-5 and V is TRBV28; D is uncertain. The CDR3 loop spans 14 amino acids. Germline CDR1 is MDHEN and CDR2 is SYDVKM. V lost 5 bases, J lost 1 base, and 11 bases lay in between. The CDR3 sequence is CASSEAPTQETQYF. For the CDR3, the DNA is TGTGCCAGCAGTGAGGCCCCCACCCAAGAGACCCAGTACTTC.

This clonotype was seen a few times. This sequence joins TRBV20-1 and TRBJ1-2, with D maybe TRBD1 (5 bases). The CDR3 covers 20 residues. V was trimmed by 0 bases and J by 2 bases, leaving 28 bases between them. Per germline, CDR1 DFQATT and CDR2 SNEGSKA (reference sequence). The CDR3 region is CSARDPTSSPLVGENYGYTF. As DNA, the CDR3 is TGCAGTGCTAGAGATCCCACGTCATCCCCTCTAGTAGGGGAAAACTATGGCTACACCTTC.

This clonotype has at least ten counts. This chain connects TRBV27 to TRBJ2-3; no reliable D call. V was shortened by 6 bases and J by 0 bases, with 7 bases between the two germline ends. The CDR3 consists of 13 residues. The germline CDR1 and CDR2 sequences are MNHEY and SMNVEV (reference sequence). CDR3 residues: CASSQQSTDTQYF. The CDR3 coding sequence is TGTGCCAGCAGCCAACAAAGCACAGATACGCAGTATTTT.

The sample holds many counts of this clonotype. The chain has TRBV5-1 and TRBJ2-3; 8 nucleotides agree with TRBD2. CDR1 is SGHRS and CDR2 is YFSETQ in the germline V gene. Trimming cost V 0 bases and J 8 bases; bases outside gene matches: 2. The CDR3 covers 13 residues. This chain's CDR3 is CASSLATSGTQYF. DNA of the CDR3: TGCGCCAGCAGCTTGGCTACTAGCGGTACGCAGTATTTT.

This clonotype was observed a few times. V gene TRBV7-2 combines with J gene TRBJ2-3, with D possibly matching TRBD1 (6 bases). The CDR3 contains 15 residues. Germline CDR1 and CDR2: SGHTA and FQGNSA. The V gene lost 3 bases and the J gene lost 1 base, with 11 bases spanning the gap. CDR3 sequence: CASSFHEGGTDTQYF. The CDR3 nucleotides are TGTGCCAGCAGCTTTCATGAGGGGGGCACAGATACGCAGTATTTT.

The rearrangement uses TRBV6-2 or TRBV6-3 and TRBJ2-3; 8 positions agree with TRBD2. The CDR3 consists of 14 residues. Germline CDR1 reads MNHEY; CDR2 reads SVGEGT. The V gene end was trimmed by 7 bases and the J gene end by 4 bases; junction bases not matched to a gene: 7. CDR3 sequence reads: CASTGTRISDTQYF. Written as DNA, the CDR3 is TGTGCCAGCACCGGGACTAGGATATCAGATACGCAGTATTTT.

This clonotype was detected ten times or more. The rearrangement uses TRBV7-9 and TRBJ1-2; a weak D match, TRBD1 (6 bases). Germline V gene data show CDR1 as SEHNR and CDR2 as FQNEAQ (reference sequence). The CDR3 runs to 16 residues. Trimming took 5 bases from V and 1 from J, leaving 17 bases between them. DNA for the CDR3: TGTGCCAGCAGCGAACCACTGACAGGTCTTAACTATGGCTACACCTTC. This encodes CASSEPLTGLNYGYTF.

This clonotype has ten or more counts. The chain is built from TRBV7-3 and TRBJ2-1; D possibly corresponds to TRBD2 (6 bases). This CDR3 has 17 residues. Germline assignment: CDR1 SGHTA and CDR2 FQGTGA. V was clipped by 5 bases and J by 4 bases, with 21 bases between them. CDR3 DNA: TGTGCCAGCAGCATCTGGACACCCGGAGGGACTTACAATGAGCAGTTCTTC. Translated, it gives CASSIWTPGGTYNEQFF.